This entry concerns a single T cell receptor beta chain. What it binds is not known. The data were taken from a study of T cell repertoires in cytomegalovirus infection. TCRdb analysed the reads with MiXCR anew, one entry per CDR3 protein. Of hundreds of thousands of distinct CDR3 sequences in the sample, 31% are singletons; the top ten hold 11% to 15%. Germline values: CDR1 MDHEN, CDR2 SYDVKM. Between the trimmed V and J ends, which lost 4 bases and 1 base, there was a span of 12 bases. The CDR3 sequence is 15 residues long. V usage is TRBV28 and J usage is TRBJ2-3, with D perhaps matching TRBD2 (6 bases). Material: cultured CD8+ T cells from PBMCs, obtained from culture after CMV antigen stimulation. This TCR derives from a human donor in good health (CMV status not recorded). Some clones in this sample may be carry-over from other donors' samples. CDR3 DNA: TGTGCCAGCAGTTCGGGGGATACACGCACAGATACGCAGTATTTT. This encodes CASSSGDTRTDTQYF.